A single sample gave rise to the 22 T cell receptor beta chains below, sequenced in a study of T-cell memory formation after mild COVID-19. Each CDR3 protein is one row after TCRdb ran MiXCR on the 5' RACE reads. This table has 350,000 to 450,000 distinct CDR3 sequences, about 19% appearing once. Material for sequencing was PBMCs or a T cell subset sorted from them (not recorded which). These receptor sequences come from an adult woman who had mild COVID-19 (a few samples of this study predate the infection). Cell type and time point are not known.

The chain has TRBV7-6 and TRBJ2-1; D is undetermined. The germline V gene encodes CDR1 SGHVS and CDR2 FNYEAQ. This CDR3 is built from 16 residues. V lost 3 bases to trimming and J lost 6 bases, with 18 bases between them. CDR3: CASSFLPGRPTNEQFF. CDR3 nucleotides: TGTGCCAGCAGCTTCCTACCCGGCCGACCTACCAATGAGCAGTTCTTC.

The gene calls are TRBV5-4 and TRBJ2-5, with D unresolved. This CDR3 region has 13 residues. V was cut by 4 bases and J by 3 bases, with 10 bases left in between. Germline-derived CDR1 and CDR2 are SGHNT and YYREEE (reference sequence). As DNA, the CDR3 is TGTGCCAGCAGCCCCGGACCTAAAGAGACCCAGTACTTC. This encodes CASSPGPKETQYF. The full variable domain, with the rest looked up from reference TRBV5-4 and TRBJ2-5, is ETGVTQSPTHLIKTRGQQVTLRCSSQSGHNTVSWYQQALGQGPQFIFQYYREEENGRGNFPPRFSGLQFPNYSSELNVNALELDDSALYLCASSPGPKETQYFGPGTRLLVL.

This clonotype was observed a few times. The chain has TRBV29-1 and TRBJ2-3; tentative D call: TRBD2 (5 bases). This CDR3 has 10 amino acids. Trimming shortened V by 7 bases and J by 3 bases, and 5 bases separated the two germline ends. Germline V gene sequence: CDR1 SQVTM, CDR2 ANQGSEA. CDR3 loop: CSGETDTQYF. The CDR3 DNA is TGCAGCGGGGAGACAGATACGCAGTATTTT.

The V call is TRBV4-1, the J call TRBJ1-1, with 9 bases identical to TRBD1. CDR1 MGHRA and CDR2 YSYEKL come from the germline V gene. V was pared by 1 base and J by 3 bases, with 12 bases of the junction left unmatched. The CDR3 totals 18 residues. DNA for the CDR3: TGCGCCAGCAGCCAAGGGACGGGACAGGGATTGGGGGACACTGAAGCTTTCTTT. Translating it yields CASSQGTGQGLGDTEAFF.

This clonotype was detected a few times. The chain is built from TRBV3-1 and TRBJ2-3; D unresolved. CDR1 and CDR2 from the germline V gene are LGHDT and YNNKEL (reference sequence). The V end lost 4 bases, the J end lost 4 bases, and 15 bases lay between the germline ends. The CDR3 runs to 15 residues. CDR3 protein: CASSPLGVAPDTQYF. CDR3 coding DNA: TGTGCCAGCAGCCCCTTAGGAGTTGCACCAGATACGCAGTATTTT.

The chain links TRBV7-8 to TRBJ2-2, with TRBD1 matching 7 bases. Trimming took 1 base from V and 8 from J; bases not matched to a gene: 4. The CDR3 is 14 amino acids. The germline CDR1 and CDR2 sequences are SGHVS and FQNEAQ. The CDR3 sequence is CASSLGQGSGELFF. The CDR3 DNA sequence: TGTGCCAGCAGCTTAGGACAGGGCTCGGGGGAGCTGTTTTTT.

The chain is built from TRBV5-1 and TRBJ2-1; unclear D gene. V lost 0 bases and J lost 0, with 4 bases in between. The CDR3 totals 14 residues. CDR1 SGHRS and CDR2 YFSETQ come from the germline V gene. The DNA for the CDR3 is TGCGCCAGCAGCTTGGAGTCCTCCTACAATGAGCAGTTCTTC. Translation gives CASSLESSYNEQFF. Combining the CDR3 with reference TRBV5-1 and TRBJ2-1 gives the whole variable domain KAGVTQTPRYLIKTRGQQVTLSCSPISGHRSVSWYQQTPGQGLQFLFEYFSETQRNKGNFPGRFSGRQFSNSRSEMNVSTLELGDSALYLCASSLESSYNEQFFGPGTRLTVL.

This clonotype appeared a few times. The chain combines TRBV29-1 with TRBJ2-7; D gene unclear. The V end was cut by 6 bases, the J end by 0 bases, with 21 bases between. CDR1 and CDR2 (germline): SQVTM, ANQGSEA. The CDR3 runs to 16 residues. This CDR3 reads CSVASWTERSSYEQYF. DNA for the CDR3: TGCAGCGTCGCTTCTTGGACGGAAAGGAGCTCCTACGAGCAGTACTTC.

CDR3 residues: CASSSTLMSQYF. In DNA, the CDR3 is TGTGCCAGCAGTTCTACCCTTATGTCGCAGTATTTT. This sequence joins TRBV27 and TRBJ2-3; D not resolved. CDR1 and CDR2 (germline): MNHEY, SMNVEV (reference sequence). The ends were cut back, 4 bases at V and 10 bases at J, with 12 bases in the middle. This CDR3 has 12 amino acids.

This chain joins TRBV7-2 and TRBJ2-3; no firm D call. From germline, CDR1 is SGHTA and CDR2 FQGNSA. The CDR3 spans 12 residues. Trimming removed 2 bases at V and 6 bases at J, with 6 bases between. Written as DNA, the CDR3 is TGTGCCAGCAGCTTACTGAGGGATACGCAGTATTTT. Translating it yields CASSLLRDTQYF.

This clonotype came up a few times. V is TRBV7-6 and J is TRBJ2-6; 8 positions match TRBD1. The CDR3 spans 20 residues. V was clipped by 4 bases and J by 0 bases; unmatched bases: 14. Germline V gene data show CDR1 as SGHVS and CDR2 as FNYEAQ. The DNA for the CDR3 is TGTGCCAGCAGCTCCATGGAGCCGGGACAGGCCTTCTCTGGGGCCAACGTCCTGACTTTC. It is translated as CASSSMEPGQAFSGANVLTF.

The CDR3 DNA follows: TGTGCCAGCAGTCAACTACCGGGACAGGTCACCTACCGGGGGTACGAGCAGTTCTTC. This sequence encodes CASSQLPGQVTYRGYEQFF. V usage is TRBV6-2 or TRBV6-3 and J usage is TRBJ2-1; 8 nucleotides match TRBD1. The CDR3 totals 19 residues. J gave up 10 bases and V 5 bases, and 25 bases lay outside the gene matches. Per the germline V gene, CDR1 is MNHEY and CDR2 is SVGEGT.

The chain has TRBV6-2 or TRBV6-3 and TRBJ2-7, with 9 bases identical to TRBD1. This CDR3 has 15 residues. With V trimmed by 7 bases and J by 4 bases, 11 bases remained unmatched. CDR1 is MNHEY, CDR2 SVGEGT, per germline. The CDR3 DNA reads TGTGCCAGCAATCGAGGACAGGGGCCGCTTTACGAGCAGTACTTC. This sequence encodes CASNRGQGPLYEQYF.

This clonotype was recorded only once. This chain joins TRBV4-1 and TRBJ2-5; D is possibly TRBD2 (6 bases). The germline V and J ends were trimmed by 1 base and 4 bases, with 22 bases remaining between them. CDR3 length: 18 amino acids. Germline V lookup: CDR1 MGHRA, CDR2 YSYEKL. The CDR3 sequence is CASSQGRVERGRSETQYF. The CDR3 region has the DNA TGCGCCAGCAGCCAAGGGAGGGTCGAGCGAGGGAGGTCAGAGACCCAGTACTTC.

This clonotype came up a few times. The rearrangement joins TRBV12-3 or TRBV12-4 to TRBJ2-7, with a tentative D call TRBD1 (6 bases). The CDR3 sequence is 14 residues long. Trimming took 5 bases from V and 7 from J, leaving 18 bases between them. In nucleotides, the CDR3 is TGTGCCAGCAGTACCCGGCCACAGGGTGGGGAGCAGTACTTC. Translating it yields CASSTRPQGGEQYF.

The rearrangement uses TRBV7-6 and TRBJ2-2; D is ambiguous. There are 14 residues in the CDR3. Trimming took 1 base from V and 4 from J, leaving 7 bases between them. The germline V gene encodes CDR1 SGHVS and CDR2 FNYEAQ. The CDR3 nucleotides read TGTGCCAGCAGCTTAGGGTCCCCCACCGGGGAGCTGTTTTTT. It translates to CASSLGSPTGELFF.

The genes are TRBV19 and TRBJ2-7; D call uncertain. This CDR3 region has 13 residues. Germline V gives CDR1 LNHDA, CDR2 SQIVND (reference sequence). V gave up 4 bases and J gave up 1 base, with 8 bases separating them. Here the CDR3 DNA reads TGTGCCAGTAGTACCGCCGGGTCCTACGAGCAGTACTTC. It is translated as CASSTAGSYEQYF. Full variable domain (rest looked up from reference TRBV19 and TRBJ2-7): DGGITQSPKYLFRKEGQNVTLSCEQNLNHDAMYWYRQDPGQGLRLIYYSQIVNDFQKGDIAEGYSVSREKKESFPLTVTSAQKNPTAFYLCASSTAGSYEQYFGPGTRLTVT.

The CDR3 is CAWSLGQGAVEQYF. CDR3 DNA sequence: TGTGCCTGGAGTTTGGGACAGGGAGCGGTCGAGCAGTACTTC. The chain recombines TRBV30 with TRBJ2-7, with TRBD1 matching over 9 bases. Unmatched junction bases numbered 8, after V lost 2 bases and J lost 6 bases. This CDR3 region has 14 residues. CDR1 is GTSNPN and CDR2 is SVGIG in the germline V gene (reference sequence).

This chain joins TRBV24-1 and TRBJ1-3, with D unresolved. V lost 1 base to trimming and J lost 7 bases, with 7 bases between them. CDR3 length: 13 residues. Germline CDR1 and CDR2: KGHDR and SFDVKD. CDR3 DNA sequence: TGTGCCACCAGTGATTTCTACGGGAACACCATATATTTT. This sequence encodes CATSDFYGNTIYF.

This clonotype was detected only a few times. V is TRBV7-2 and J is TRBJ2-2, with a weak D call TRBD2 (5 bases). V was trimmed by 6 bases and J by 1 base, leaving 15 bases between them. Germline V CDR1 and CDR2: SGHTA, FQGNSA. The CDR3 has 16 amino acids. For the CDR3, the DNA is TGTGCCAGCAGAAAATTTAGCGAGCTGAACACCGGGGAGCTGTTTTTT. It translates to CASRKFSELNTGELFF.

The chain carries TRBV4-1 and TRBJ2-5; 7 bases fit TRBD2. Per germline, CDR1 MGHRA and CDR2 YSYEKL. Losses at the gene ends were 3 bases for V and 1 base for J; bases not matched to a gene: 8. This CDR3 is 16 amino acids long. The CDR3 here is CASSQGAGRFQETQYF. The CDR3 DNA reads TGCGCCAGCAGCCAGGGAGCGGGACGTTTCCAAGAGACCCAGTACTTC.

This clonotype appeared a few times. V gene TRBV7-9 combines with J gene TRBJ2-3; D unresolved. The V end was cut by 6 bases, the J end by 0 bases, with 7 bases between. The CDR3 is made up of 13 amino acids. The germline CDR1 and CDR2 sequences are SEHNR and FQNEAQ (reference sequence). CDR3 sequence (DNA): TGTGCCAGCAGAATTGGGAGCACAGATACGCAGTATTTT. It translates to CASRIGSTDTQYF.